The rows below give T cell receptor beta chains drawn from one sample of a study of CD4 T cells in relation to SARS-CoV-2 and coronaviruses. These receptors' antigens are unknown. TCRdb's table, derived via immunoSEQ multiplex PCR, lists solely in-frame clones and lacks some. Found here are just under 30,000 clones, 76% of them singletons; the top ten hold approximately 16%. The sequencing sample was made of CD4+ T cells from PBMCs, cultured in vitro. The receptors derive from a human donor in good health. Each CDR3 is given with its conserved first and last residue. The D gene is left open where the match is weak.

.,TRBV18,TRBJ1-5,CASSPTGAKNQPQHF
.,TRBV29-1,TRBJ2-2,CSARLGGGEVGELFF
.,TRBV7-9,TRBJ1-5,CASSLRFWDTNRGNQPQHF
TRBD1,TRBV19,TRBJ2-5,CASQTGLGETQYF
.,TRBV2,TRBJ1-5,CASSVDRGNQPQHF
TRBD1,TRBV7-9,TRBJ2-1,CASSWRPGQDMFNEQFF
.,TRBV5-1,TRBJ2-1,CASSLAPGGTNNEQFF
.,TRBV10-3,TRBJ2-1,CAISSMDNEQFF
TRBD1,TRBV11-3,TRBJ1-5,CASSLDAAGGGQPQHF
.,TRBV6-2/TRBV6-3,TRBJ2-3,CASSSRGVVDTQYF
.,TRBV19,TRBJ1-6,CASSTLSYNSPLHF
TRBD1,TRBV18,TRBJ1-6,CASSPVSGQGQSSYNSPLHF
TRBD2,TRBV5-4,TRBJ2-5,CASSLVKQGGGSQYF
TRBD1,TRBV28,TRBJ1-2,CASSTGDGYTF
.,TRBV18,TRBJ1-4,CASSPQGVGEKLFF
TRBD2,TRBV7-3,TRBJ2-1,CASSILAGESDEQFF
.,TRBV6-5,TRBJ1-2,CASSPERGWYGYTF
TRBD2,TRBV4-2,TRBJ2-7,CASSQVASGSYEQYF
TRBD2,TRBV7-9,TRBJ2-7,CASSEAVGGTHEQYF
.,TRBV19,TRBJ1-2,CASTTPGGYGGYTF
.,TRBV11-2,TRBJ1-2,CASSFGHPNYGYTF
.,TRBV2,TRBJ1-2,CASSVREAYTF
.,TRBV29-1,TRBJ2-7,CSVLRSGPRTYEQYF
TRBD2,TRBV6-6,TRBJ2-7,CASGLAGARYEQYF
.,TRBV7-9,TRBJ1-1,CASSPVLGWTEAFF
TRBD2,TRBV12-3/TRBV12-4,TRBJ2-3,CASSNRGGHTQYF
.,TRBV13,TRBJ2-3,CASSSGGMVTTDTQYF
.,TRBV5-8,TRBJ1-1,CASSLAWSGTEAFF
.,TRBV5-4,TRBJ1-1,CASSLVGLMNTEAFF
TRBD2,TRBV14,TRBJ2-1,CASSPRIGLTGGNEQFF
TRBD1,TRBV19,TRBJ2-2,CASTPGQSPGELFF
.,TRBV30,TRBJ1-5,CAWNNGGQPQHF
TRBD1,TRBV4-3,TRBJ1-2,CASRTTGSAYGYTF
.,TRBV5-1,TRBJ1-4,CASSFAGVNEKLFF
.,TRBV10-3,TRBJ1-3,CAISGGNTIYF
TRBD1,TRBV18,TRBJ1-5,CASSLRDRGNQPQHF
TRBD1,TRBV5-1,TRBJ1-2,CASSSTPGQGTIYGYTF
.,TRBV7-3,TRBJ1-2,CASSKEGYAPGGYTF
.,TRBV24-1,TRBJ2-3,CATSGGFTDTQYF
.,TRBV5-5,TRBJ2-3,CASSLGLVGATDTQYF
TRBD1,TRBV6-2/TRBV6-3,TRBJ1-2,CASSYPGQGYYGYTF
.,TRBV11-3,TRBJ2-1,CASSLNTGSYNEQFF
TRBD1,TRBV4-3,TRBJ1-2,CASSQIPGGVGYTF
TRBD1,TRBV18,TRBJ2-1,CASSQGTGAYNEQFF
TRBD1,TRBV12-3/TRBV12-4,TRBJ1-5,CASTTGANQPQHF
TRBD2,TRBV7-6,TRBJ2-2,CASSSTSGVGGTGELFF
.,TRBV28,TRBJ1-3,CATSRVEIWNTIYF
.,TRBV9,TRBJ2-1,CASSVVVSYNEQFF
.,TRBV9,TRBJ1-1,CASSVEPRRNTEAFF
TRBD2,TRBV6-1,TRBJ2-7,CASSEGMGLAAYEQYF
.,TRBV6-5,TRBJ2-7,CASSLRGLGEQYF
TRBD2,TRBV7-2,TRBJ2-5,CASKVAGVETQYF
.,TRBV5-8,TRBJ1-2,CASSFGGSYGYTF
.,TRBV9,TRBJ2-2,CASSVGSSRNTGELFF
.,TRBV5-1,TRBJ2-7,CASSLAEGAPHEQYF
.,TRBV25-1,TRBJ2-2,CASRGQGRGGELFF
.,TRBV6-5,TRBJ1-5,CASRPPDFNQPQHF
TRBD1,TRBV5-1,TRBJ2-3,CASSLAGQDKRDTQYF
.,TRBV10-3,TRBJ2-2,CAIRSRESTGELFF